This T cell receptor beta chain appears in the sequencing data of a study of T cells in Graves' hyperthyroidism and ophthalmopathy (dated by TCRdb to about 2019). Study-wide context: Peripheral blood was sampled at the time of initial diagnosis, prior to any treatment. In roughly six Graves' hyperthyroidism patients, the study also compared T-cell repertoires from thyroid tissue with T-cell repertoires from blood. For training and testing, the 100 patients in the discovery cohort were randomly divided in a 7:3 ratio. Following sampling, methimazole starting at 30 mg daily was given to hyperthyroidism patients, and high-dose intravenous methylprednisolone was given to ophthalmopathy patients. Prospective prediction of ophthalmopathy was tested in an independent validation cohort consisting of 18 hyperthyroidism patients and around 16 patients who later progressed to ophthalmopathy. TCR V-J signatures able to tell the groups apart were searched for in a discovery cohort of 90 to 100 patients, of whom approximately 40 had Graves' ophthalmopathy and roughly 59 had stable Graves' hyperthyroidism. The paper describes TCR Vbeta CDR3 sequencing of 135 peripheral blood samples, made up of around 41 ophthalmopathy patients, 70 to 75 hyperthyroidism patients and roughly 17 progressor patients. On the study overall, not on this receptor specifically: Most expanded thyroid clonotypes (frequency above 0.001) were also detected in blood, a finding suggesting that blood repertoires may reflect thyroid immune responses. A 13 V-J signature model separated ophthalmopathy from stable hyperthyroidism, with around 88% sensitivity and roughly 81% specificity in cross-validation and 80%/75% in testing. In validation, the model predicted progression to ophthalmopathy a median of roughly 6.2 months before onset, with around 70% sensitivity and about 72% specificity. No statistical method was used to fix the sample size in advance, and group allocation was not hidden from the investigators.

This clonotype showed up just a few times. Its antigen specificity is not known. No per-base quality is available; no much larger clone lies one base away. The TCR beta CDR3 regions were amplified from the RNA transcripts. For the first round of RT-PCR on the TCR CDR3, the HTBI primer set was used together with the Qiagen OneStep RT-PCR kit. The libraries were constructed in a second round of multiplex PCR and then size-selected and purified. Libraries were sequenced paired-end with 100 bp reads on an Illumina HiSeq2000. In the original analysis: SOAPnuke was used to process the raw data, throwing out any read that contained adapters or uncalled bases, had a mean Phred below 15, or lacked an exact constant-primer or identifier match. High-quality paired reads were merged using COPE v1.2.5, and each unique nucleotide sequence was defined as a clonotype. MiTCR v1.1 was used to align clonotypes to the IMGT TRBV, TRBD and TRBJ reference segments. The analysis included only V-J combinations with a frequency above 0.0001, which together covered around 99% of the repertoires. A TCS score was defined as the ratio between F50 (clonal expansion) and ExV (chaos), using BLOSUM62-based TCRdist between CDR3 peptides within each V-J. Welch's t-statistics and random forest reduced just over 500 V-J features to some 14, which were used in a naive Bayes classifier (R e1071). TCRdb took the public reads, trimmed them with fastp at Q25, ran MiXCR for clone calling and kept in-frame beta chains. All rows with the same CDR3 protein become a single entry with the most common DNA and genes. None of the V and J calls come from the authors' own analysis; TCRdb made them. For this sample there are around 700,000 distinct CDR3 sequences; over 15% appear just once. Of the sample, 16% falls within the top ten clones.

Trimming takes 2 bases from V and 10 bases from J, and the germline ends sit 17 bases apart. The CDR3 numbers 15 residues from cysteine through phenylalanine. The kept DNA is CDR3 alone, 45 bases in frame from the first base. In the germline V gene, CDR1 corresponds to MNHEY and CDR2 to SVGAGI. Hyperthyroidism patients were newly diagnosed, had a disease duration of under 2 months, and were aged 18 to 65 years. The study excluded patients with uncontrolled infections, other autoimmune diseases, pregnancy or lactation. Diagnoses relied on clinical symptoms, serum thyroxine and TRAb, thyroid ultrasound and orbital computed tomography. For progressor patients, blood was drawn at the first diagnosis of hyperthyroidism, before any ophthalmopathy symptoms had appeared. Ficoll-Paque density gradient centrifugation was used to isolate PBMCs from under 11 ml of fresh peripheral blood. Progressor patients were defined as those initially diagnosed with Graves' hyperthyroidism in whom ophthalmopathy developed during follow-up. Total RNA was extracted with Trizol reagent, and quality was checked on an Agilent 2100 Bioanalyzer.

The receptor's source is a woman aged 45-60 years with Graves' hyperthyroidism that later progressed to Graves' ophthalmopathy. Material for sequencing was blood. The chain was built from TRBV6-5 and TRBJ1-4; TRBD1 might be the D gene, on 5 matching bases. The nucleotides are TGTGCCAGCAGTTACAGGGGTCCGGAGTCAGGAAAACTGTTTTTT. The translation is CASSYRGPESGKLFF.